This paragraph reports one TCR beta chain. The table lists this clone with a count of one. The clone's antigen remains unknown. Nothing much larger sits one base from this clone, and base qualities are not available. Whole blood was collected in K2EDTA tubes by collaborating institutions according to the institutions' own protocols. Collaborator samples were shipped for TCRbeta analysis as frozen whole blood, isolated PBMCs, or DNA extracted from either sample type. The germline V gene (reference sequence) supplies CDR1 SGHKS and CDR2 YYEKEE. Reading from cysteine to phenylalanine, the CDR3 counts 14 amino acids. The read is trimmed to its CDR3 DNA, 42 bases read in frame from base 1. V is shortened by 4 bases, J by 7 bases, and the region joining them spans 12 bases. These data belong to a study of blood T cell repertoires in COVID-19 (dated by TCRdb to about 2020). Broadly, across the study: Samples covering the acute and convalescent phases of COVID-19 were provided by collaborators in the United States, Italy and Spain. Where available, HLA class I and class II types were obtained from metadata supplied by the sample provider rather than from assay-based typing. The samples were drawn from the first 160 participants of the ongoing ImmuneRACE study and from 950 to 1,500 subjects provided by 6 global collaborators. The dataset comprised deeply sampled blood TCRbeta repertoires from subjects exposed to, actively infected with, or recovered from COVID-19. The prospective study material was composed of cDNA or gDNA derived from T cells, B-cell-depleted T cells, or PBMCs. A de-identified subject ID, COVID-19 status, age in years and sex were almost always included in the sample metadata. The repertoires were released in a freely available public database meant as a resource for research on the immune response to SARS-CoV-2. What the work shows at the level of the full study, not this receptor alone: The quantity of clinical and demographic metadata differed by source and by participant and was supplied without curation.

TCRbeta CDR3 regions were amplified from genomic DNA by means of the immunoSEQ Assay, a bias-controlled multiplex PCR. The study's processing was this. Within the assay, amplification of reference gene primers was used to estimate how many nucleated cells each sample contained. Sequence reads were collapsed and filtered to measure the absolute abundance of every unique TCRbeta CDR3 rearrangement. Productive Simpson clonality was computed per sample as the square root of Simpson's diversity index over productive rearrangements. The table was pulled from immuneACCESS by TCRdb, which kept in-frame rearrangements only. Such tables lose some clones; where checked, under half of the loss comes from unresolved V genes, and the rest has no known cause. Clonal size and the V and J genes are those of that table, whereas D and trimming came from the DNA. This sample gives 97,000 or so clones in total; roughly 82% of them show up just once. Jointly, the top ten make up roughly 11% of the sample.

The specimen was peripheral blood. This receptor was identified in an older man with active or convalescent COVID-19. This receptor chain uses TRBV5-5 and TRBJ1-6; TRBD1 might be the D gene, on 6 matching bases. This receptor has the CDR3 CASSEGGTNSPLHF. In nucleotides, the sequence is TGTGCCAGCAGCGAAGGGGGTACCAATTCACCCCTCCACTTT.